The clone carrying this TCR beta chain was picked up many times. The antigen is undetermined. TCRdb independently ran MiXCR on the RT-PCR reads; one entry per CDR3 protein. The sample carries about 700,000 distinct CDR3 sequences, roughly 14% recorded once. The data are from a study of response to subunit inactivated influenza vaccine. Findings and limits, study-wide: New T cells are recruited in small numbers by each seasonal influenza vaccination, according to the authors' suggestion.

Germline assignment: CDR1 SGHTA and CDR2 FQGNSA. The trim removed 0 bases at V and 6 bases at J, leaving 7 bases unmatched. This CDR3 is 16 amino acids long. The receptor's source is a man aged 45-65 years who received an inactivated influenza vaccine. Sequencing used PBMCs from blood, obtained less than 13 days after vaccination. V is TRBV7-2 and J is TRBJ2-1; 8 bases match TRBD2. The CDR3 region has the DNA TGTGCCAGCAGCTTAGCGCAAGCGGGAGTCGGCAATGAGCAGTTCTTC. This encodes CASSLAQAGVGNEQFF.